Below, 17 T cell receptor beta chains from the same sample are listed, as sequenced in a study of T cell responses to AZD1222 COVID-19 vaccine (dated by TCRdb to about 2021). Interpreted using the paper, the time point label stands for: baseline before first vaccination. The receptor library was made with the immunoSEQ multiplex PCR assay. TCRdb obtained this table from immuneACCESS and retained in-frame rearrangements with V and J assigned. These tables miss some clones; where compared with another copy, unresolved V genes account for less than half of the shortfall, and the remainder is unexplained. For this sample the table gives roughly 99,000 clones, of which approximately 90% were detected only once. The ten largest account for about 4.5% of the sample. Here the sequenced sample was peripheral blood, taken on day 0 of AZD1222 vaccination. Every receptor here comes from an adult in good health.

This clone was observed a few times. The rearrangement joins TRBV2 to TRBJ1-6, with D perhaps matching TRBD1 (6 bases). Trimming removed 4 bases at V and 7 bases at J, with 11 bases between. This CDR3 is built from 14 residues. CDR1 is SNHLY and CDR2 is FYNNEI in the germline V gene. CDR3 coding DNA: TGTGCCAGCAGTGCCGGGACAAGGAATTCACCCCTCCACTTT. Translated: CASSAGTRNSPLHF.

The chain carries TRBV25-1 and TRBJ1-5, with D tentatively TRBD1 (5 bases). The germline V and J ends were trimmed by 3 bases and 0 bases, with 18 bases remaining between them. The CDR3 spans 18 residues. From germline, CDR1 is MGHDK and CDR2 SYGVNS. The CDR3 DNA reads as TGTGCCAGCAGTGACGACCCACCGGGGCAAAATAGCAATCAGCCCCAGCATTTT. The encoded protein is CASSDDPPGQNSNQPQHF.

The rearrangement links TRBV6-4 to TRBJ2-1; 9 bases agree with TRBD2. The CDR3 runs to 13 residues. The V gene end was trimmed by 4 bases and the J gene end by 15 bases; junction bases not matched to a gene: 10. Per the germline V gene, CDR1 is MRHNA and CDR2 is SNTAGT. CDR3: CASSGRGGGAPFF. The CDR3 nucleotides are TGTGCCAGCAGTGGCCGGGGCGGGGGGGCCCCGTTCTTC.

In DNA form, the CDR3 reads TGCGCCAGCAGCCAAGGGGCCCGGGGGCGGAGCTCCTACAATGAGCAGTTCTTC. This encodes CASSQGARGRSSYNEQFF. This chain joins TRBV4-3 and TRBJ2-1; D could derive from TRBD1 or TRBD2 (6 bases each). The CDR3 loop spans 18 amino acids. In germline, CDR1 is LGHNA, CDR2 YSLEER. Trimming pared 1 base from V and 0 bases from J, leaving 16 bases between.

The chain couples TRBV4-3 to TRBJ2-3, with D perhaps TRBD1 or TRBD2 (5 bases each). The CDR3 has 17 amino acids. In germline, CDR1 is LGHNA, CDR2 YSLEER. Between the trimmed V and J ends, which lost 0 bases and 3 bases, there was a span of 16 bases. CDR3 bases: TGCGCCAGCAGCCAAGACCTACCTGGGGGTGTAACAGATACGCAGTATTTT. The encoded protein is CASSQDLPGGVTDTQYF.

This clone turned up a few times. The rearrangement joins TRBV7-9 to TRBJ2-1; possibly TRBD2 for D (5 bases). This CDR3 spans 15 amino acids. The V gene's germline CDR1 is SEHNR and CDR2 FQNEAQ (reference sequence). Trimming took 5 bases from V and 6 from J, leaving 17 bases between them. The CDR3 nucleotides read TGTGCCAGCAGCCCAAATCTAAGACTAATCAATGAGCAGTTCTTC. The encoded protein is CASSPNLRLINEQFF.

The chain carries TRBV7-9 and TRBJ1-4; D gene ambiguous. Trimming pared 1 base from V and 6 bases from J, leaving 6 bases between. The germline V gene encodes CDR1 SEHNR and CDR2 FQNEAQ (reference sequence). This CDR3 comprises 13 residues. The CDR3 bases are TGTGCCAGCAGCTTAGGCGCGGATGAAAAACTGTTTTTT. This encodes CASSLGADEKLFF. The entire variable domain, with the rest obtained from reference TRBV7-9 and TRBJ1-4, is as follows: DTGVSQNPRHKITKRGQNVTFRCDPISEHNRLYWYRQTLGQGPEFLTYFQNEAQLEKSRLLSDRFSAERPKGSFSTLEIQRTEQGDSAMYLCASSLGADEKLFFGSGTQLSVL.

In regard to this clone: This same CDR3 is encoded by further DNA sequences in the sample. This rearrangement joins TRBV11-1 to TRBJ2-7; 8 bases agree with TRBD1. Per the germline V gene, CDR1 is SGHAT and CDR2 is FQDESV (reference sequence). With 6 bases clipped from V and 6 bases from J, the junction kept 13 bases outside the gene matches. There are 15 residues in the CDR3. In DNA form, the CDR3 reads TGTGCCAGCAGTTTAAATACAGGGGGGCTCTCCGAGCAGTACTTC. Amino acid sequence: CASSLNTGGLSEQYF.

The V gene is TRBV5-4, the J gene TRBJ1-2; D uncertain. Trimming stripped 4 bases from V and 4 bases from J, with 14 bases between. CDR3 length equals 14 residues. CDR1 SGHNT and CDR2 YYREEE come from the germline V gene (reference sequence). The chain's CDR3 is CASSPPDTIYGYTF. CDR3 nucleotide sequence: TGTGCCAGCAGCCCCCCTGACACGATCTATGGCTACACCTTC.

The V and J genes are TRBV13 and TRBJ1-1, with 9 bases fitting TRBD1. After removal of 5 bases from V and 1 base from J, the junction contained 11 bases not matched to a gene. This CDR3 is 17 amino acids long. Germline loops: CDR1 PRHDT, CDR2 FYEKMQ (reference sequence). This chain's CDR3 is CASSHPGQGAANTEAFF. The DNA of the CDR3 is TGTGCCAGCAGCCACCCGGGACAGGGAGCGGCGAACACTGAAGCTTTCTTT.

The V gene is TRBV10-3, the J gene TRBJ1-2, with D possibly being TRBD1 (6 bases). The CDR3 contains 14 residues. V was shortened by 9 bases and J by 4 bases, with 18 bases between the two germline ends. Per the germline V gene, CDR1 is ENHRY and CDR2 is SYGVKD. The CDR3 DNA reads as TGTGCCATGAAACGGGGGGCGATGGGCTATGGCTACACCTTC. Its translation: CAMKRGAMGYGYTF.

This clone came up once. The chain uses TRBV30 and TRBJ2-7, with D tentatively TRBD2 (6 bases). Germline V gene lookup returns CDR1 GTSNPN and CDR2 SVGIG (reference sequence). Trimming left V 5 bases short and J 6 bases short, with 23 bases between. The length of the CDR3 is 15 residues. The DNA for the CDR3 is TGTGCCTGGTTACGCGGGGCCAGTCCTTCCGGCGAGCAGTACTTC. Protein sequence: CAWLRGASPSGEQYF.

The V and J genes are TRBV15 and TRBJ2-7, with TRBD2 matching 9 bases. Germline lookup yields CDR1 LNHNV and CDR2 YYDKDF (reference sequence). The J segment lost 4 bases and the V segment lost 0 bases, leaving 10 bases of the junction unmatched. This CDR3 is built from 17 residues. CDR3: CATSRDSASGAFYEQYF. DNA for the CDR3: TGTGCCACCAGCAGAGATAGCGCTAGCGGGGCATTTTACGAGCAGTACTTC.

This clone was seen once. The CDR3 region is CASSQAYNEQFF. Here the CDR3 DNA reads TGTGCCAGCAGCCAAGCCTACAATGAGCAGTTCTTC. The chain uses TRBV4-2 and TRBJ2-1, with D unresolved. This CDR3 comprises 12 residues. Trimming cost V 1 base and J 2 bases, with 0 bases left between them. Per germline, CDR1 LGHNA and CDR2 YNFKEQ.

V usage is TRBV6-4 and J usage is TRBJ2-7, with 13 bases aligning to TRBD2. CDR1 and CDR2 from the germline V gene are MRHNA and SNTAGT. CDR3 length: 19 residues. V lost 5 bases, J lost 4 bases, and 17 bases stayed unmatched. This chain's CDR3 is CASSPRRNRLAGGRYEQYF. The CDR3 DNA sequence: TGTGCCAGCAGTCCACGAAGAAATAGACTAGCGGGAGGAAGGTACGAGCAGTACTTC.

The rearrangement links TRBV7-8 to TRBJ2-1; 12 nucleotides match TRBD2. J was trimmed by 7 bases and V by 6 bases; bases with no gene match: 10. The CDR3 loop spans 16 amino acids. Germline-derived CDR1 and CDR2 are SGHVS and FQNEAQ. CDR3 amino acids: CASSKHSGLAGNEQFF. CDR3 coding DNA: TGTGCCAGCAGTAAACACTCAGGACTAGCGGGAAATGAGCAGTTCTTC.

The chain combines TRBV5-4 with TRBJ1-1; no clear D. V lost 0 bases and J 6 bases, leaving 12 bases between the germline ends. There are 14 residues in the CDR3. Germline CDR1 SGHNT, CDR2 YYREEE (reference sequence). CDR3 loop: CASSLAARIAEAFF. Here the CDR3 DNA reads TGTGCCAGCAGCTTGGCCGCCAGAATAGCTGAAGCTTTCTTT. The full variable domain, rest sourced from reference TRBV5-4 and TRBJ1-1, is ETGVTQSPTHLIKTRGQQVTLRCSSQSGHNTVSWYQQALGQGPQFIFQYYREEENGRGNFPPRFSGLQFPNYSSELNVNALELDDSALYLCASSLAARIAEAFFGQGTRLTVV.